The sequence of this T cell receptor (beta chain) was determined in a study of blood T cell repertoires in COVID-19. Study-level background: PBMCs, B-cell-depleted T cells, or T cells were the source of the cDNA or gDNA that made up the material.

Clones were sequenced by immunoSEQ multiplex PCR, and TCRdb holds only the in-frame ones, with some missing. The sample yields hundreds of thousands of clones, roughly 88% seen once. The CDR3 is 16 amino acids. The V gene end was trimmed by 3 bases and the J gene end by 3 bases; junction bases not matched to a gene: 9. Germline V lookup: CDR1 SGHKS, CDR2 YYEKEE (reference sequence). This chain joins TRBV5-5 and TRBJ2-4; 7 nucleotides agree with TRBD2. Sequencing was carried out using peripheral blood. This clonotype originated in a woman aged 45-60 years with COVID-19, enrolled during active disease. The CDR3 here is CASSSGGGWGKNIQYF. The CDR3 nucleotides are TGTGCCAGCAGCTCAGGCGGGGGATGGGGCAAAAACATTCAGTACTTC. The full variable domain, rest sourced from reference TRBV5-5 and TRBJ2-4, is DAGVTQSPTHLIKTRGQQVTLRCSPISGHKSVSWYQQVLGQGPQFIFQYYEKEERGRGNFPDRFSARQFPNYSSELNVNALLLGDSALYLCASSSGGGWGKNIQYFGAGTRLSVL.